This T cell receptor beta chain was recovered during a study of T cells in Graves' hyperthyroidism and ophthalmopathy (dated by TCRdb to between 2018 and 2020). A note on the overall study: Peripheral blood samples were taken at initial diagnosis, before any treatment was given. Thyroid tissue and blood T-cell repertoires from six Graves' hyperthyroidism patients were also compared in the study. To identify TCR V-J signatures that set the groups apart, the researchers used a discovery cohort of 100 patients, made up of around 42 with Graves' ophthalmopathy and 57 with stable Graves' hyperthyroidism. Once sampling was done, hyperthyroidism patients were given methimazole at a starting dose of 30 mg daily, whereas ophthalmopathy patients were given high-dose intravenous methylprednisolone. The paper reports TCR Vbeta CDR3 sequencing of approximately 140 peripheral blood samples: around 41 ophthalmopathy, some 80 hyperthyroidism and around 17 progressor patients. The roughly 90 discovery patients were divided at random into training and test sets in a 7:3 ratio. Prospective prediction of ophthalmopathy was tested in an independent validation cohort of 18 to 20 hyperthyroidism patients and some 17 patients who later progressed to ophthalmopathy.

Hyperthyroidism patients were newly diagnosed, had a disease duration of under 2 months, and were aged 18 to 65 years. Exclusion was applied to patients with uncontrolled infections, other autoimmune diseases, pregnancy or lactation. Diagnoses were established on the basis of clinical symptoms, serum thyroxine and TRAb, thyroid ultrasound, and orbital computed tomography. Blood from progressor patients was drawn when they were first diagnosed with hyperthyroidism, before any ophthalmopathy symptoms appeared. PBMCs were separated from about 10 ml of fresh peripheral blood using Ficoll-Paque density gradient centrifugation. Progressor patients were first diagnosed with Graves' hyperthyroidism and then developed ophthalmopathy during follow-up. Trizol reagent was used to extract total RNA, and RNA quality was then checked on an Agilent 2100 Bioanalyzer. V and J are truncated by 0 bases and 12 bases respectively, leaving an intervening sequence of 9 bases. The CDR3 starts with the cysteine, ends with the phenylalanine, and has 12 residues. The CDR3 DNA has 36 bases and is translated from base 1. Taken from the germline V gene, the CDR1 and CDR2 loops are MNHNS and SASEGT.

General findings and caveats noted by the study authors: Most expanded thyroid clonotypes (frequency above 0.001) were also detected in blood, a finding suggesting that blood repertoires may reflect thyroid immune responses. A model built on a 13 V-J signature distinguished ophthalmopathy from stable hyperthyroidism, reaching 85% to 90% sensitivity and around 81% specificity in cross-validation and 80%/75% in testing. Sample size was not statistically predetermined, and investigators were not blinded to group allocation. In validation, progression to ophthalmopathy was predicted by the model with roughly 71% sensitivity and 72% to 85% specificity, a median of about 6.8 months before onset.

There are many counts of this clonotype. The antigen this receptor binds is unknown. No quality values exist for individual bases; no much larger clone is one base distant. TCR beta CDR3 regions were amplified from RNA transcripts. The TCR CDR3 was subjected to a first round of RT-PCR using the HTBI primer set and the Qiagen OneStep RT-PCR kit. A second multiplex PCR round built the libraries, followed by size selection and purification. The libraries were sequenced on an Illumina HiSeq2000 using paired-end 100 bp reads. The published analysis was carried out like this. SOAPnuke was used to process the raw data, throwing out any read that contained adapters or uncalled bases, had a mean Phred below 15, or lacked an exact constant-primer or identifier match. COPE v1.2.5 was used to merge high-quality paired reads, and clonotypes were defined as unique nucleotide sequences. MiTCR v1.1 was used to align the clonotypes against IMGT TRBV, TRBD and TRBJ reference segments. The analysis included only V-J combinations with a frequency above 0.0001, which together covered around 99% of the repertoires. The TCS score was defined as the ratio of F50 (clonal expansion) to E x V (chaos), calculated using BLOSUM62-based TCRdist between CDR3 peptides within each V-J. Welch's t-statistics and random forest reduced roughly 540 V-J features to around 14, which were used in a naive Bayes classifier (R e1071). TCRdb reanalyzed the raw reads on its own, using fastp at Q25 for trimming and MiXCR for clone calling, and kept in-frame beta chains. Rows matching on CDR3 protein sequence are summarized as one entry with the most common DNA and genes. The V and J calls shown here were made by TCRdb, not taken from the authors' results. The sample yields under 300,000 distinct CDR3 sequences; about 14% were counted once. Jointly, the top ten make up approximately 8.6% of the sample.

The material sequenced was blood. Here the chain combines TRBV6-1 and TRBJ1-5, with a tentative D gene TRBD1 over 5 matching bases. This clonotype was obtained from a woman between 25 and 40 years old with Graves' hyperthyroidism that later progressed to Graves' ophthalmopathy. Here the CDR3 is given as CASSEAGRGQHF. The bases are TGTGCCAGCAGTGAAGCAGGTAGGGGCCAGCATTTT.